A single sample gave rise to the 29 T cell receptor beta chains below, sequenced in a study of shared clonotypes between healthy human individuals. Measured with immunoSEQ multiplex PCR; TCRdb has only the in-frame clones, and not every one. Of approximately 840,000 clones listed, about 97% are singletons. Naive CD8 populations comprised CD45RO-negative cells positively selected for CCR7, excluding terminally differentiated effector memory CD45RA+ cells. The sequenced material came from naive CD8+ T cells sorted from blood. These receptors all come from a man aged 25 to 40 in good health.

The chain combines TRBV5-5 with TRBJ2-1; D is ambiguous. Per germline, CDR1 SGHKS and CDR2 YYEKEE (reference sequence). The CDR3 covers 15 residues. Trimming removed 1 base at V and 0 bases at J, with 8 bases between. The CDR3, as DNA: TGTGCCAGCAGCTTGTTCCCGAGCTCCTACAATGAGCAGTTCTTC. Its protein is CASSLFPSSYNEQFF.

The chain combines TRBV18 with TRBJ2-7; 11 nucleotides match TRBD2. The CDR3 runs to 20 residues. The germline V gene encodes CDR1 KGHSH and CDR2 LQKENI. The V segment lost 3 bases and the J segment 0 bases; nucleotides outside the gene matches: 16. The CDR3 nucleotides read TGTGCCAGCTCACCGGGACGGCCGGGACTAGCGGAATATAGCTCCTACGAGCAGTACTTC. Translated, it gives CASSPGRPGLAEYSSYEQYF.

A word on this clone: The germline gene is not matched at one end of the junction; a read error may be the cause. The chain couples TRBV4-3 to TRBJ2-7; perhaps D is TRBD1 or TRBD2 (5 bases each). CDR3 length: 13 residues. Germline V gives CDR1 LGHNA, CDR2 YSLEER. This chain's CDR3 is CASSQTNLRQLLF. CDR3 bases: TGCGCCAGCAGCCAGACTAATCTTAGACAGCTTCTCTTC.

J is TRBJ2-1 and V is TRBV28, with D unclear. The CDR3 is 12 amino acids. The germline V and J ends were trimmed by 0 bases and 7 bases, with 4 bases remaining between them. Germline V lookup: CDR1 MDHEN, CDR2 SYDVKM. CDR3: CASSLWTNEQFF. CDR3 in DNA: TGTGCCAGCAGTTTATGGACAAATGAGCAGTTCTTC.

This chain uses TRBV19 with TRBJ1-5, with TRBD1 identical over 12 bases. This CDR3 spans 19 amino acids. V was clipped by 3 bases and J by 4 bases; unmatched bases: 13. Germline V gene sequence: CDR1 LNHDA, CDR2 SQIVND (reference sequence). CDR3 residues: CASSIIRGQGASLNQPQHF. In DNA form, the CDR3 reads TGTGCCAGTAGTATTATCAGGGGACAGGGGGCCTCATTAAATCAGCCCCAGCATTTT.

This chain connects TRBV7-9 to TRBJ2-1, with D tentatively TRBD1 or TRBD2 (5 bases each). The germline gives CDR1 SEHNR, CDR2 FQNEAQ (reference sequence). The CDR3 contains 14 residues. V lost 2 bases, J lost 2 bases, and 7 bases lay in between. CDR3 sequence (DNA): TGTGCCAGCAGCTTAAGGGGACCCTACAATGAGCAGTTCTTC. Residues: CASSLRGPYNEQFF.

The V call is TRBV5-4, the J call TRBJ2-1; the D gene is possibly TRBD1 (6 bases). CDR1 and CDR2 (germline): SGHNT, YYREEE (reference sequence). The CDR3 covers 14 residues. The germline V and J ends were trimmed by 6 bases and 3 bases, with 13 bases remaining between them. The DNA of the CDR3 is TGTGCCAGCACCCCAGACAGGAACTACAATGAGCAGTTCTTC. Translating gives CASTPDRNYNEQFF.

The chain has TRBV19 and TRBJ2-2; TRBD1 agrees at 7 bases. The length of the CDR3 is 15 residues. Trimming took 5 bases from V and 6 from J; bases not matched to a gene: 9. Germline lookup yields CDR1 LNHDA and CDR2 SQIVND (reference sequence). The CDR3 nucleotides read TGTGCCAGTAGTTCATCGACAGGGATGGCCGGGGAGCTGTTTTTT. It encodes CASSSSTGMAGELFF.

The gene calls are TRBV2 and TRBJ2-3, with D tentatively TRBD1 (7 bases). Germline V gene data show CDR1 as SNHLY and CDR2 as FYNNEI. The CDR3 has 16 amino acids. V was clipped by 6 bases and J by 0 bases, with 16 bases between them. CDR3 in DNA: TGTGCCAGCAGGGACTACAGGGGATTCAGCACAGATACGCAGTATTTT. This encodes CASRDYRGFSTDTQYF. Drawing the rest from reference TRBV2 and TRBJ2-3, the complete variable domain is EPEVTQTPSHQVTQMGQEVILRCVPISNHLYFYWYRQILGQKVEFLVSFYNNEISEKSEIFDDQFSVERPDGSNFTLKIRSTKLEDSAMYFCASRDYRGFSTDTQYFGPGTRLTVL.

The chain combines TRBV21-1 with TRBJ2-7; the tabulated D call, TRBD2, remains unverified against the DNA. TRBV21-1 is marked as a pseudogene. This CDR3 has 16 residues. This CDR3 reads CASSKKVLEHYLRQYF. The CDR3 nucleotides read TGTGCCAGCAGCAAAAAGGTGCTAGAGCACTACCTACGGCAGTACTTC.

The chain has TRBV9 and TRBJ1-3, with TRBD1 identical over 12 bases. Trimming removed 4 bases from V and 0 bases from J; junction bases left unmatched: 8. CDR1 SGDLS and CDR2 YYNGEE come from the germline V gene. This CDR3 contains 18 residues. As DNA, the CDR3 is TGTGCCAGCAGCAACCGGGACAGGGGGCCGGACTCTGGAAACACCATATATTTT. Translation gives CASSNRDRGPDSGNTIYF.

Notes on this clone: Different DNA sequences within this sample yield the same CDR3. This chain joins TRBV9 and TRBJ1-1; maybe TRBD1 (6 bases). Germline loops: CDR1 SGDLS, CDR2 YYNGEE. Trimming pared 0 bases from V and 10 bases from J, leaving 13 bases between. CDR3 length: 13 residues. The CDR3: CASSVGGGTGAFF. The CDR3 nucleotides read TGTGCCAGCAGCGTAGGTGGGGGCACGGGAGCTTTCTTT.

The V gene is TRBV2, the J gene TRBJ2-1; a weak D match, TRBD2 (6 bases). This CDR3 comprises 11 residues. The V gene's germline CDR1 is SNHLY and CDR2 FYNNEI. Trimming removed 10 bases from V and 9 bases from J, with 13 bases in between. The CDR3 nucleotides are TGTGCCAACAACGGGGGACGTGAGCAGTTCTTC. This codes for CANNGGREQFF.

The CDR3: CASSVGGLAGLSTDTQYF. The CDR3 bases are TGTGCCAGCAGCGTAGGGGGACTAGCGGGACTTAGCACAGATACGCAGTATTTT. The rearrangement links TRBV9 to TRBJ2-3; 13 bases agree with TRBD2. Germline CDR1 reads SGDLS; CDR2 reads YYNGEE. The CDR3 has 18 residues. Losses at the gene ends were 0 bases for V and 0 bases for J; bases not matched to a gene: 4.

CDR3 region: CASSSPSGRDTDTQYF. As DNA, the CDR3 is TGTGCCAGCAGTTCCCCTAGCGGGAGAGACACAGATACGCAGTATTTT. This chain joins TRBV6-5 and TRBJ2-3, with 10 bases matching TRBD2. Germline V gene lookup returns CDR1 MNHEY and CDR2 SVGAGI. The CDR3 is made up of 16 amino acids. The V segment lost 4 bases and the J segment 2 bases; nucleotides outside the gene matches: 6.

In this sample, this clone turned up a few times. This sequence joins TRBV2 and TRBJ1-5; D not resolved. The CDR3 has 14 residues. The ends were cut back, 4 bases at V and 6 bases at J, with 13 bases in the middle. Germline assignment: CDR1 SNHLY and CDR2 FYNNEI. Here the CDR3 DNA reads TGTGCCAGCAGTGCTCTCAGGTACGGTCAGCCCCAGCATTTT. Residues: CASSALRYGQPQHF.

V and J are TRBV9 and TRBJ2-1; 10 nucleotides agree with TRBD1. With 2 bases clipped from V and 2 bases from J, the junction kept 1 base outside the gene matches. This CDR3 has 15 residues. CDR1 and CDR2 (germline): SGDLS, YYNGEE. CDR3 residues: CASSVTGGPYNEQFF. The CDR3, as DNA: TGTGCCAGCAGCGTGACAGGGGGCCCCTACAATGAGCAGTTCTTC.

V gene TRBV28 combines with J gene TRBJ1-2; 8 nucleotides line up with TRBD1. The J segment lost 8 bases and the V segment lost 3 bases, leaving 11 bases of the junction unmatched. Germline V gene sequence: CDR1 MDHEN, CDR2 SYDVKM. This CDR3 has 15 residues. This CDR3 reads CASSFDRGEPRGYTF. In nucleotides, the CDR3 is TGTGCCAGCAGTTTTGACAGGGGCGAACCTCGGGGCTACACCTTC.

The CDR3 loop is CASSAGANVLTF. As DNA, the CDR3 is TGTGCCAGTAGTGCTGGGGCCAACGTCCTGACTTTC. This chain joins TRBV19 and TRBJ2-6; no clear D gene. Trimming took 5 bases from V and 2 from J, leaving 1 base between them. This CDR3 comprises 12 residues. Germline V gene lookup returns CDR1 LNHDA and CDR2 SQIVND (reference sequence).

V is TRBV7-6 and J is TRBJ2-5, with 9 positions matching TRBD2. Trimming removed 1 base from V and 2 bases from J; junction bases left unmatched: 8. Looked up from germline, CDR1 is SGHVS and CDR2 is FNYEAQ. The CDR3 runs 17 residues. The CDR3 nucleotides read TGTGCCAGCAGCTTAGAGCTAGCGGGACGAGGACAAGAGACCCAGTACTTC. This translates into CASSLELAGRGQETQYF.

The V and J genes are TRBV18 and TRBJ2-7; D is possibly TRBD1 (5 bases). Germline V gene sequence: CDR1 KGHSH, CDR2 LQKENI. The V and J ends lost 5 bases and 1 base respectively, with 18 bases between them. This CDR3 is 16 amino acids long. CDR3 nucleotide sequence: TGTGCCAGCTCAACCCGAGGACACCTGGAATCCTACGAGCAGTACTTC. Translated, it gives CASSTRGHLESYEQYF. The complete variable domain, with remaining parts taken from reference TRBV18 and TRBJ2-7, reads NAGVMQNPRHLVRRRGQEARLRCSPMKGHSHVYWYRQLPEEGLKFMVYLQKENIIDESGMPKERFSAEFPKEGPSILRIQQVVRGDSAAYFCASSTRGHLESYEQYFGPGTRLTVT.

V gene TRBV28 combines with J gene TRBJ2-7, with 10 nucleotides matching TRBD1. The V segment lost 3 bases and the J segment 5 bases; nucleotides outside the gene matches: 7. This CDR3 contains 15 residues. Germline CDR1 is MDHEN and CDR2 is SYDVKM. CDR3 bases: TGTGCCAGCAGTTTCTCGGGACAGGGGTTCGACGAGCAGTACTTC. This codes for CASSFSGQGFDEQYF.

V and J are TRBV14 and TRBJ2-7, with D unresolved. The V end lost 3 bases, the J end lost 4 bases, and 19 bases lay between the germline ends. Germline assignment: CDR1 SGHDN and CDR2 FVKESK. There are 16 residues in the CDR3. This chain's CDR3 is CASSQTLGWARYEQYF. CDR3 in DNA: TGTGCCAGCAGCCAGACCCTCGGGTGGGCGAGATACGAGCAGTACTTC.

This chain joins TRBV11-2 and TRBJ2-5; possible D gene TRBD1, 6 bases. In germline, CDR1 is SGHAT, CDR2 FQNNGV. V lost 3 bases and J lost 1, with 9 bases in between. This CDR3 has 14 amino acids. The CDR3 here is CASSFWGPQETQYF. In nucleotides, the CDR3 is TGTGCCAGCAGCTTTTGGGGGCCCCAAGAGACCCAGTACTTC.

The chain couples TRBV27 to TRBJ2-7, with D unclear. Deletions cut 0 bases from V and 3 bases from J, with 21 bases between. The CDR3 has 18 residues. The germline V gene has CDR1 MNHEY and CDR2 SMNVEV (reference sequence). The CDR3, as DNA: TGTGCCAGCAGTTTATCAGTCTATCCGTGGAAACCTCTCTACGAGCAGTACTTC. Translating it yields CASSLSVYPWKPLYEQYF.

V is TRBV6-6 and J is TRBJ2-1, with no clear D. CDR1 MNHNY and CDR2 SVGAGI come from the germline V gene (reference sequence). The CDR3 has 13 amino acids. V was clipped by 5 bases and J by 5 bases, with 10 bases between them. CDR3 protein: CASSRSFDNEQFF. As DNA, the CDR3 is TGTGCCAGCAGTCGGAGTTTTGACAATGAGCAGTTCTTC.

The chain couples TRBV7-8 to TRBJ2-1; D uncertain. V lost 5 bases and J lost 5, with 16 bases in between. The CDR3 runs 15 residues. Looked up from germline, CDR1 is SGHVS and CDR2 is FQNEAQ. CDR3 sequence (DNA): TGTGCCAGCAGCCCCCGAGGCGGACCGGACAATGAGCAGTTCTTC. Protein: CASSPRGGPDNEQFF.

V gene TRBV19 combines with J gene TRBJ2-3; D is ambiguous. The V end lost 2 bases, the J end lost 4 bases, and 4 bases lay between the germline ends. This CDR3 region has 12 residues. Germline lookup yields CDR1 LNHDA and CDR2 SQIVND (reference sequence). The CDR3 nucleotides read TGTGCCAGTAGTATACCACCAGATACGCAGTATTTT. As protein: CASSIPPDTQYF.

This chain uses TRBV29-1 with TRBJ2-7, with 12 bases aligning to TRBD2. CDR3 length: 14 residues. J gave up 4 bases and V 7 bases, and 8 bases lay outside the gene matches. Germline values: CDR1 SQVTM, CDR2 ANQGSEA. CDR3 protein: CSASKGTSGYEQYF. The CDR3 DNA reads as TGCAGCGCAAGCAAAGGGACTAGCGGGTACGAGCAGTACTTC.